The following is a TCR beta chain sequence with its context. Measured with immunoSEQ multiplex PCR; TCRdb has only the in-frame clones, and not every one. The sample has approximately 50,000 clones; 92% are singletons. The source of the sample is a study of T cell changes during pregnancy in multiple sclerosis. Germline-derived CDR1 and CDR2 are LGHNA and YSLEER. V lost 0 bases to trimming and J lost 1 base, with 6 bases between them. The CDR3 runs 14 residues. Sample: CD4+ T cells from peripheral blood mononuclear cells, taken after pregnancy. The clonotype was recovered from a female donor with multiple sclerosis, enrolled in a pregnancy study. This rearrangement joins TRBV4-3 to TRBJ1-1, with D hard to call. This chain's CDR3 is CASSQDRRNTEAFF. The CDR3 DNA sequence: TGCGCCAGCAGCCAAGATCGGAGGAACACTGAAGCTTTCTTT.